The T cell receptor beta chain described here comes from a study of cytomegalovirus exposure and HLA in healthy donors. Study-wide points: The investigators catalogued 150 or so TCR beta chains as cytomegalovirus-associated.

The protocol was immunoSEQ multiplex PCR, while the TCRdb copy is restricted to in-frame clones and leaves out a portion. The sample yields tens of thousands of clones, nearly 95% seen once. Worth noting for this clone: Its target is unknown.

Trimming shortened V by 8 bases and J by 3 bases, and 13 bases separated the two germline ends. CDR1 and CDR2 from the germline V gene are MDHEN and SYDVKM. The CDR3 totals 13 residues. The clonotype comes from a man aged 18-30 years in good health and CMV-seropositive. The J gene is TRBJ1-1, the V gene TRBV28; D gene unclear. Input material: PBMCs. In DNA, the CDR3 is TGTGCCAGCTACCTTGGTGGGCACACTGAAGCTTTCTTT. Protein product: CASYLGGHTEAFF.